This is a list of T cell receptor beta chains from one sample in a study of blood T cells in healthy people across ages. From the 5' RACE reads, TCRdb called clonotypes with MiXCR, one entry per CDR3 protein. The sample has over 1,500,000 distinct CDR3 sequences, 49% seen once. The specimen sequenced was blood. The receptor set was obtained from a woman in her forties in good health. The CDR3 runs from the conserved cysteine through the conserved F or W. The D gene is left open where the match is weak. Clone size appears in some rows only: once, few, many, or a class for an expanded clone.

j_gene	v_gene	d_gene	abundance	CDR3nt	CDR3aa
TRBJ2-1	TRBV7-3	.	.	TGTGCCAGCAGCTTAACATCAGTGACCGAGCAGTTCTTC	CASSLTSVTEQFF
TRBJ2-3	TRBV5-1	.	once	TGCGCCAGCAGCCAGAGCTCAGGACTCACAGGAGATACGCGGTATTTT	CASSQSSGLTGDTRYF
TRBJ2-2	TRBV25-1	.	.	TGTGCCAGCAGTGAGCTGTTGGGGGAGCTGTTTTTT	CASSELLGELFF
TRBJ2-4	TRBV20-1	.	.	TGCAGTGCTAGGCGACAGGCTATCAGCATTCAGTACTTC	CSARRQAISIQYF
TRBJ1-5	TRBV29-1	.	few	TGCAGCGTTGAAGTTACTAGCAATCAGCCCCAGCATTTT	CSVEVTSNQPQHF
TRBJ2-7	TRBV5-1	.	.	TGCGCCAGCAGCCGTGGACAGCGGTACGAGCAGTACTTC	CASSRGQRYEQYF
TRBJ1-1	TRBV5-1	TRBD1	once	TGCGCCAGCAGCCGTGACAGGGTTGGAACCTCACCCGAAGCTTTCTTT	CASSRDRVGTSPEAFF
TRBJ1-2	TRBV20-1	.	.	TGCAGTGCTAGAGATCAGGCTGCAGGGAAAAATTATGGCTACACCTTC	CSARDQAAGKNYGYTF
TRBJ2-5	TRBV20-1	TRBD2	few	TGCAGTGTCGCCCAGGCCGGGAGGGGTCAAGAGACCCAGTACTTC	CSVAQAGRGQETQYF
TRBJ1-5	TRBV20-1	TRBD1	.	TGCAGTGCTCAATTTTTACTAGGACAGGGTCGGTTTGATAGCAATCAGCCCCAGCATTTT	CSAQFLLGQGRFDSNQPQHF
TRBJ2-3	TRBV4-2	.	.	TGTGCCAGCAGCCAAGGCAGCACAGGTACGCAGTATTTT	CASSQGSTGTQYF
TRBJ1-2	TRBV20-1	.	few	TGCAGTGCTAGACAGGGACTTAACTATGGCTACACCTTC	CSARQGLNYGYTF
TRBJ2-7	TRBV13	TRBD1	few	TGTGCCAGCAGCCACACAGGGGATTGGACCTACGAGCAGTACTTC	CASSHTGDWTYEQYF
TRBJ2-5	TRBV18	.	once	TGTGCCAGCTCAATTGGAATCCAAGAGACCCAGTACTTC	CASSIGIQETQYF
TRBJ2-7	TRBV5-5	TRBD1	.	TGTGCCAGCAGCTACCCCGGGACAGGGGAAAATGAGCAGTACTTC	CASSYPGTGENEQYF
TRBJ2-6	TRBV5-1	.	few	TGCGCCAGCAGCCCGAGGGGCCTCTCTGGGGCCAACGTCCTGACTTTC	CASSPRGLSGANVLTF
TRBJ2-7	TRBV20-1	.	few	TGCAGTGCTAGAGGCCTGCTCTTCTCCTACGAGCAGTACTTC	CSARGLLFSYEQYF
TRBJ2-3	TRBV20-1	TRBD2	.	TGCAGCACATCGGGACTATCAAGCACAGATACGCAGTATTTT	CSTSGLSSTDTQYF
TRBJ1-4	TRBV6-2/TRBV6-3	TRBD1	.	TGTGCCAGCAGAACCCAGGGGGCCCGTGGAAAACTGTTTTTT	CASRTQGARGKLFF
TRBJ1-1	TRBV20-1	.	.	TGCAGTGCTAGAGATCGAGACTTTGAAGCTTTCTTT	CSARDRDFEAFF
TRBJ1-4	TRBV9	TRBD1	few	TGTGCCAGCAGCTCACCCGGGACATCGGGGGACAGGAGGAATGAAAAACTGTTTTTT	CASSSPGTSGDRRNEKLFF
TRBJ2-7	TRBV24-1	.	once	TGTGCCACCAGTGACCCCCGACAGGGAGGCTCCTACGAGCAGTACTTC	CATSDPRQGGSYEQYF
TRBJ2-7	TRBV6-5	.	few	TGTGCCAGCAGTTACCTATCGGACTCCTACGAGCAGTACTTC	CASSYLSDSYEQYF
TRBJ2-1	TRBV20-1	.	few	TGCAGTGCTAGACACTCAGGGGATATCGGGAATGAGCAGTTCTTC	CSARHSGDIGNEQFF
TRBJ1-2	TRBV7-9	.	few	TGTGCCAGCAGCTTAGACAGGACTTCTAACTATGGCTACACCTTC	CASSLDRTSNYGYTF
TRBJ2-1	TRBV5-1	TRBD2	.	TGCGCCAGCAGCGTACTGACTAGCGGTGAGCAGTTCTTC	CASSVLTSGEQFF
TRBJ1-2	TRBV12-3/TRBV12-4	TRBD1	.	TGTGCCAGCAGTTCGGGACAGGGTGTAGCAGGTAACTATGGCTACACCTTC	CASSSGQGVAGNYGYTF
TRBJ1-4	TRBV2	.	.	TGTGCCAGCATTAATCCCTCCTTTAATGAAAAACTGTTTTTT	CASINPSFNEKLFF
TRBJ2-5	TRBV4-2	.	many	TGTGCCAGCAGCCAAGGGGTATACCAAGAGACCCAGTACTTC	CASSQGVYQETQYF
TRBJ1-5	TRBV25-1	TRBD1	few	TGTGCCAGCAGTGGCGGGACAGGGGGCTATCAGCCCCAGCATTTT	CASSGGTGGYQPQHF
TRBJ2-7	TRBV20-1	.	.	TGCAGTGCTAGAGGTAGCTCCTACAATGAGCAGTACTTC	CSARGSSYNEQYF
TRBJ1-2	TRBV20-1	TRBD1	.	TGCAGCCCCCAGGGGGGGCATGGCTACACCTTC	CSPQGGHGYTF
TRBJ2-5	TRBV28	TRBD2	.	TGTGCCAGCAGTCGACGGGAGGGGAGAAAAGAGACCCAGTACTTC	CASSRREGRKETQYF
TRBJ2-5	TRBV6-2/TRBV6-3	TRBD1	few	TGTGCCAGCAGTTACCCCGGGACAGGGGGCTCGGGGACCCAGTACTTC	CASSYPGTGGSGTQYF
TRBJ2-3	TRBV6-1	TRBD1	.	TGTGCCAGCAGTGGCGGGACAGGCCCCTTCCTCCGCACAGATACGCAGTATTTT	CASSGGTGPFLRTDTQYF
TRBJ2-3	TRBV6-6	.	.	TGTGCCAGCAGTAGCAGGGAGGTCAGCGCAGATACGCAGTATTTT	CASSSREVSADTQYF
TRBJ2-1	TRBV13	TRBD2	.	TGTGCCAGCAGCTTAGGCCCCGGGGGGGCGCGCGAGCAGTTCTTC	CASSLGPGGAREQFF
TRBJ2-3	TRBV4-2	TRBD1	.	TGTGCCAGCAGCCAAATGAGAGGGGGCGAAAGCACAGATACGCAGTATTTT	CASSQMRGGESTDTQYF
TRBJ2-1	TRBV5-1	TRBD2	.	TGCGCCAGCAGCTCCACCCTTGGACTAGCGGGGACCAATGAGCAGTTCTTC	CASSSTLGLAGTNEQFF
TRBJ1-1	TRBV9	TRBD1	.	TGTGCCAGCAGCGTAACTGGACAGGTGAACACTGAAGCTTTCTTT	CASSVTGQVNTEAFF
TRBJ1-4	TRBV5-1	.	.	TGCGCCAGCAGATACGGGGGCTCGGAAAAACTGTTTTTT	CASRYGGSEKLFF
TRBJ1-2	TRBV6-6	.	.	TGTGCCAGCAGTTACCCGAGGGACACGGGACATGGCTACACCTTC	CASSYPRDTGHGYTF
TRBJ1-4	TRBV11-2	.	.	TGTGCCAGCAGCCAAAGGACAGCCTCTAATGAAAAACTGTTTTTT	CASSQRTASNEKLFF
TRBJ2-3	TRBV5-1	.	.	TGCGCCAGCAGACAGCAGGGGATAGATACGCAGTATTTT	CASRQQGIDTQYF
TRBJ2-1	TRBV6-5	TRBD2	.	TGTGCCAGCAGTTTTAGTAGCGGGGGAGCGAGCTCCTACAATGAGCAGTTCTTC	CASSFSSGGASSYNEQFF
TRBJ1-2	TRBV5-1	.	.	TGCGCCAGCAGCTTCTCGGCAGCTGCTAACTATGGCTACACCTTC	CASSFSAAANYGYTF
TRBJ2-1	TRBV20-1	.	.	TGCAGTGCCCCCCACGGGGGTCCTAACTACAATGAGCAGTTCTTC	CSAPHGGPNYNEQFF
TRBJ1-2	TRBV5-1	.	.	TGCGCCAGCTTTACGGCAGGGGTATCGAGCGGCTACACCTTC	CASFTAGVSSGYTF
TRBJ2-1	TRBV27	TRBD1	few	TGTGCCAGCAGTATCCAGGGGGATAATGAGCAGTTCTTC	CASSIQGDNEQFF
TRBJ2-4	TRBV9	TRBD1	.	TGTGCCAGCAGCCCGAAAGGGACAGAGCTAGCCAAAAACATTCAGTACTTC	CASSPKGTELAKNIQYF
TRBJ2-6	TRBV24-1	TRBD1	.	TGTGCCACCACGCCCGGACAGGGTAAGGGTGGGGCCAACGTCCTGACTTTC	CATTPGQGKGGANVLTF
TRBJ2-3	TRBV18	.	.	TGTGCCAGCTCACCCGTTAACACAGATACGCAGTATTTT	CASSPVNTDTQYF